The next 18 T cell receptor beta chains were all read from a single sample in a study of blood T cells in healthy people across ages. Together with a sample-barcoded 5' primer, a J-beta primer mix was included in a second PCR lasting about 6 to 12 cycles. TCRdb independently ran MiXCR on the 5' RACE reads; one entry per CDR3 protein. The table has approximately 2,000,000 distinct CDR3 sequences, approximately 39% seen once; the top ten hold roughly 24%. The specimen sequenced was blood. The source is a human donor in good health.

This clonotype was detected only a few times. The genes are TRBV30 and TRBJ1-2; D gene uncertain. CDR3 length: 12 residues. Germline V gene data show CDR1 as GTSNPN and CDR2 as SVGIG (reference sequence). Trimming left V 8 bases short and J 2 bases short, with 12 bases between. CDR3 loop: CAASRVNYGYTF. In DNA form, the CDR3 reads TGTGCCGCCTCGAGGGTCAACTATGGCTACACCTTC.

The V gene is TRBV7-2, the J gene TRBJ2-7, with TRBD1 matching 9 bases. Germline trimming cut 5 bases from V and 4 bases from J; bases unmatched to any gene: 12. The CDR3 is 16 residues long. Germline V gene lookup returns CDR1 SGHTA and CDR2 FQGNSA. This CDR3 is CASSPTTGGSLYEQYF. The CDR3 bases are TGTGCCAGCAGCCCAACCACAGGGGGCTCTTTGTACGAGCAGTACTTC.

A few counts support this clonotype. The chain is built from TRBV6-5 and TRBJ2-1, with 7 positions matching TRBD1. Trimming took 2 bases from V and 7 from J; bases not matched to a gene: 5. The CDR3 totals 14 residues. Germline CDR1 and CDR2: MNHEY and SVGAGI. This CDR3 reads CASSYPGQLNEQFF. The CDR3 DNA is TGTGCCAGCAGTTACCCGGGACAGCTTAATGAGCAGTTCTTC.

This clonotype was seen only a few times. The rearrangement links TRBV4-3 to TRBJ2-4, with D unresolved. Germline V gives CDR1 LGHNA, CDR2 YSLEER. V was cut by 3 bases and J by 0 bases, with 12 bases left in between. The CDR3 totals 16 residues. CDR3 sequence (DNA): TGCGCCAGCAGCCACGCGGTGAAAGAAGCCAAAAACATTCAGTACTTC. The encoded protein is CASSHAVKEAKNIQYF.

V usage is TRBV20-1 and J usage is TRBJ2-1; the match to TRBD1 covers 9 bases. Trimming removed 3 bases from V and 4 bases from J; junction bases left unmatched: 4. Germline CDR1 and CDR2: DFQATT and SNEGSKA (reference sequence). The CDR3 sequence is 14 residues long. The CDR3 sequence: CSARGTGRYNEQFF. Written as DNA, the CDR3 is TGCAGTGCTAGGGGGACAGGGCGATACAATGAGCAGTTCTTC.

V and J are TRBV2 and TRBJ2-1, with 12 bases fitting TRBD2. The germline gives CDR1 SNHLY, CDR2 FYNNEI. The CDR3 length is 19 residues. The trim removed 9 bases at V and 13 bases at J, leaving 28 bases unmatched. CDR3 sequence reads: CAREGQALLAGGPQETQFF. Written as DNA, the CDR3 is TGTGCCAGAGAAGGACAGGCCTTACTAGCGGGGGGTCCCCAAGAGACCCAGTTCTTC.

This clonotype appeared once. The CDR3 region is CSVRGTGKDNEQFF. For the CDR3, the DNA is TGCAGCGTGCGAGGGACTGGAAAGGACAATGAGCAGTTCTTC. V gene TRBV29-1 combines with J gene TRBJ2-1; D perhaps matches TRBD2 (6 bases). The length of the CDR3 is 14 residues. In germline, CDR1 is SQVTM, CDR2 ANQGSEA. V lost 6 bases and J 5 bases, leaving 17 bases between the germline ends.

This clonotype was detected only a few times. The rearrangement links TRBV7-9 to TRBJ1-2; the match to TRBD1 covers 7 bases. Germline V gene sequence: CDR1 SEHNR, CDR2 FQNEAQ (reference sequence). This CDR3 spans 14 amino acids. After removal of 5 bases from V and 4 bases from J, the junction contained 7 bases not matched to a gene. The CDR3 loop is CASSDGTAVYGYTF. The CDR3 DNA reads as TGTGCCAGCAGCGACGGGACAGCCGTCTATGGCTACACCTTC.

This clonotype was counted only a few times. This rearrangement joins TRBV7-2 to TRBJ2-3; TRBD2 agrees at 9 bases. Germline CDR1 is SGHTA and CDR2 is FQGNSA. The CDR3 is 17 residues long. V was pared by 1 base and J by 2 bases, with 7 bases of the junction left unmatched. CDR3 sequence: CASSLVQRGATTDTQYF. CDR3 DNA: TGTGCCAGCAGCTTAGTTCAGCGGGGGGCAACCACAGATACGCAGTATTTT.

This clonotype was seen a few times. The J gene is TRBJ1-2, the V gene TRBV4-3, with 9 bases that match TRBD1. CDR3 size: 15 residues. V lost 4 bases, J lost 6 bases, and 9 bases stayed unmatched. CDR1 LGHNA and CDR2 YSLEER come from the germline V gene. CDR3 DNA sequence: TGCGCCAGCAGCCTCGACGACAGGGGGTATGATGGCTACACCTTC. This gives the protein CASSLDDRGYDGYTF.

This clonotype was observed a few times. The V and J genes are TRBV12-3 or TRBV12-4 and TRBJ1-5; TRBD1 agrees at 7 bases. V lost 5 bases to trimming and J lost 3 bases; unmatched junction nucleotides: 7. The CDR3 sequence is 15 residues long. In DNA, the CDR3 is TGTGCCAGCAGTCTCTCGGGACAGTACAATCAGCCCCAGCATTTT. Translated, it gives CASSLSGQYNQPQHF.

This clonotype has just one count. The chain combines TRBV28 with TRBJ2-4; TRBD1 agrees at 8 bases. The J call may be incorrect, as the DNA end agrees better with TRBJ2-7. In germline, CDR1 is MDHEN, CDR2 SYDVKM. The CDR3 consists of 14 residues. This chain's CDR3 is CASRLQGESYEQYF. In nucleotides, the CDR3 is TGTGCCAGCAGGTTACAGGGGGAATCCTACGAGCAGTACTTC.

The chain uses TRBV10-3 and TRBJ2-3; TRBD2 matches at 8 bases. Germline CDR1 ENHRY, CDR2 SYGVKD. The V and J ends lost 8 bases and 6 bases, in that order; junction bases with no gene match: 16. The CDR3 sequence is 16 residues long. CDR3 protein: CAIGLVKTGGPDTQYF. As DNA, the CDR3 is TGTGCCATCGGTTTGGTCAAGACGGGGGGGCCCGATACGCAGTATTTT.

CDR3 coding DNA: TGTGCCAGCAGTTTAATTGGGGGCGGACCCTATGGCTACACCTTC. Translation: CASSLIGGGPYGYTF. The chain is built from TRBV12-3 or TRBV12-4 and TRBJ1-2, with D tentatively TRBD1 (6 bases). Trimming took off 2 bases at V and 4 bases at J, with 14 bases between the two ends. The length of the CDR3 is 15 residues.

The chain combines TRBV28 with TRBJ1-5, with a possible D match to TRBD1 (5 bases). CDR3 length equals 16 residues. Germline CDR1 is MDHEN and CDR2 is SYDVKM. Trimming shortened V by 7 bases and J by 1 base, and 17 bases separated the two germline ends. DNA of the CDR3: TGTGCCAGCACTATACATCAGGGCAAGAGCAATCAGCCCCAGCATTTT. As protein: CASTIHQGKSNQPQHF.

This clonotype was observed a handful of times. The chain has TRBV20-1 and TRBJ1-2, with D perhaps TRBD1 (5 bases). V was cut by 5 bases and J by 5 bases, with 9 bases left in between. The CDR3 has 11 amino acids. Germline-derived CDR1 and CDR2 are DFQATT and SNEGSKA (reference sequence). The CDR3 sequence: CSAPTEYGYTF. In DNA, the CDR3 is TGCAGTGCTCCGACAGAATATGGCTACACCTTC.

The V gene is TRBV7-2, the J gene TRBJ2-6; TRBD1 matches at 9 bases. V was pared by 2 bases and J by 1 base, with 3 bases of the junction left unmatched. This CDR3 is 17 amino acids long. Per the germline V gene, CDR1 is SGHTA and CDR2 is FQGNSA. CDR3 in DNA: TGTGCCAGCAGCTTAAACAGGGGGCGGTCTGGGGCCAACGTCCTGACTTTC. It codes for CASSLNRGRSGANVLTF.

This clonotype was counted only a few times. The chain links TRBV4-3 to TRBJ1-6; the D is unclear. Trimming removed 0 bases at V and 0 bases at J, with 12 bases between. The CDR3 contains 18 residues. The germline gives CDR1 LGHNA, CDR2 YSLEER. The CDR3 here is CASSQDPVPSSYNSPLHF. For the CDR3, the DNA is TGCGCCAGCAGCCAAGATCCTGTGCCGAGCTCCTATAATTCACCCCTCCACTTT.